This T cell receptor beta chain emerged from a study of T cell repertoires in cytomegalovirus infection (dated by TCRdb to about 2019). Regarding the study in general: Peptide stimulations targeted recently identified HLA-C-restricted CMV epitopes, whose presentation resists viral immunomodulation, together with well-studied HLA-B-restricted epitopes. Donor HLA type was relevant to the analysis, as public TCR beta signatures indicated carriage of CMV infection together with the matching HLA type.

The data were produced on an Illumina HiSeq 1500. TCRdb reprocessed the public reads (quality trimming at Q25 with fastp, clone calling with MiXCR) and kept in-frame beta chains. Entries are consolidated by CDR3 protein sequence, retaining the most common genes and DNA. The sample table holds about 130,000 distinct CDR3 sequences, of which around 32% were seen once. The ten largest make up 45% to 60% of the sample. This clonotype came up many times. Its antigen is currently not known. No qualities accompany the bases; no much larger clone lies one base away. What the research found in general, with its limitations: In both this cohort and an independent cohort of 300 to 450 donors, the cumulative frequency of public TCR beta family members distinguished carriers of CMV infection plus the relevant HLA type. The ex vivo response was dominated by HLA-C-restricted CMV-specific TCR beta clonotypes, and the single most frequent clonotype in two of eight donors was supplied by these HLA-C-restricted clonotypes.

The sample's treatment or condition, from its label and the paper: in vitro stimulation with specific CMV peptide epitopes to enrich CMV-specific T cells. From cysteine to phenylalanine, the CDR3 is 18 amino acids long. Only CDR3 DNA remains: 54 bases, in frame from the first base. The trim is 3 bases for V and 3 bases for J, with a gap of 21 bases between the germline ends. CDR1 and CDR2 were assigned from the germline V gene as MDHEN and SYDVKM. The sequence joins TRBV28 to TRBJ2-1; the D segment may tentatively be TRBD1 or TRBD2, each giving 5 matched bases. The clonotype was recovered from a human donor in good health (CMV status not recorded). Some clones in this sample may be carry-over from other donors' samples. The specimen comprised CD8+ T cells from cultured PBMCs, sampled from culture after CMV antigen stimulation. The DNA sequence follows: TGTGCCAGCAGTTTTAGTCGAGGGACCGCTACTGACTACAATGAGCAGTTCTTC. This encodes CASSFSRGTATDYNEQFF.